This T cell receptor (beta chain) was recovered during a study of early T cells in non-severe SARS-CoV-2 infection. Study-wide context: Chains were unpaired, as sequencing was done on bulk RNA from unsorted whole blood.

This clonotype was recorded at least ten times. Its target is unknown. The junction had 13 bases not matched to a gene; V was cut back by 5 bases and J by 10 bases. Germline lookup yields CDR1 MNHNY and CDR2 SVGAGI (reference sequence). This CDR3 is built from 14 residues. The study's findings and limits: Private and CD4 specificities were missed by VDJdb matching, skewed to anti-spike CD8.

Molecules of cDNA were individually given unique molecular identifiers that were attached to them. Each CDR3 protein gets one entry after TCRdb re-called the 5' RACE reads with MiXCR. Seen here are 90,000 to 120,000 distinct CDR3 sequences, 11% observed once, and the top ten hold under 9%. Sequenced: whole blood. The V gene is TRBV6-6, the J gene TRBJ2-5; 7 bases match TRBD1. This receptor was identified in an adult who was a healthcare worker with PCR-confirmed SARS-CoV-2 infection or an uninfected control (not recorded which). The CDR3 nucleotides are TGTGCCAGCAGTCGACAGGGCCCAAGAGGGGTCCAGTACTTC. Amino acid sequence: CASSRQGPRGVQYF.